The 13 T cell receptor beta chains reported below all come from one sample, sequenced in a study of T cell responses to AZD1222 COVID-19 vaccine. Clones were read by immunoSEQ multiplex PCR, and TCRdb kept only the in-frame ones, dropping some. The sample lists some 190,000 clones; 85% to 95% were seen once. The material sequenced was peripheral blood, taken 28 days after the second AZD1222 dose. All receptors derive from an adult who received the AZD1222 COVID-19 vaccine.

The chain recombines TRBV2 with TRBJ1-5; no clear D. V lost 2 bases to trimming and J lost 0 bases, with 8 bases between them. CDR1 is SNHLY, CDR2 FYNNEI, per germline. The CDR3 consists of 15 residues. CDR3: CASSERRSSNQPQHF. DNA for the CDR3: TGTGCCAGCAGTGAACGCCGGAGTAGCAATCAGCCCCAGCATTTT.

This clone was counted a single time. The gene calls are TRBV9 and TRBJ1-2; 9 positions agree with TRBD1. CDR3 size: 13 residues. Germline V gene lookup returns CDR1 SGDLS and CDR2 YYNGEE. V lost 7 bases, J lost 6 bases, and 7 bases stayed unmatched. This chain's CDR3 is CASEGDRVNGYTF. CDR3 in DNA: TGTGCCAGCGAAGGGGACAGGGTAAATGGCTACACCTTC.

This clone was counted once. CDR3 in DNA: TGTGCCAGCAGTGTTCTGAGGGCAGGCCAAGAGACCCAGTACTTC. Translation: CASSVLRAGQETQYF. The chain links TRBV2 to TRBJ2-5; TRBD2 might be the D (5 bases). Trimming left V 4 bases short and J 1 base short, with 13 bases between. CDR3 length equals 15 residues. CDR1 SNHLY and CDR2 FYNNEI come from the germline V gene.

The J gene is TRBJ1-6, the V gene TRBV13; no clear D gene. The CDR3 extends over 16 amino acids. Between the trimmed V and J ends, which lost 5 bases and 0 bases, there was a span of 11 bases. Germline-derived CDR1 and CDR2 are PRHDT and FYEKMQ (reference sequence). CDR3 sequence reads: CASSQMRLSYNSPLHF. In nucleotides, the CDR3 is TGTGCCAGCAGCCAGATGAGACTCTCCTATAATTCACCCCTCCACTTT.

The J gene is TRBJ2-3, the V gene TRBV19; D possibly uses TRBD1 or TRBD2 (5 bases each). The CDR3 contains 13 residues. Germline V lookup: CDR1 LNHDA, CDR2 SQIVND (reference sequence). The germline V and J ends were trimmed by 9 bases and 5 bases, with 15 bases remaining between them. The CDR3 DNA is TGTGCCAGCAAAGGATGGGGGATAGATACGCAGTATTTT. Protein product: CASKGWGIDTQYF.

V and J are TRBV30 and TRBJ2-3, with 7 bases identical to TRBD2. CDR3 length: 14 amino acids. V gave up 3 bases and J gave up 4 bases; unmatched junction bases: 7. Germline CDR1 and CDR2: GTSNPN and SVGIG (reference sequence). The DNA for the CDR3 is TGTGCCTGGAGAAGGGTCGGGGGGTCAGATACGCAGTATTTT. Encoded protein: CAWRRVGGSDTQYF.

The rearrangement links TRBV18 to TRBJ2-5; 10 bases agree with TRBD2. This CDR3 spans 17 amino acids. CDR1 is KGHSH and CDR2 is LQKENI in the germline V gene. V gave up 6 bases and J gave up 2 bases; unmatched junction bases: 12. CDR3 protein: CASSPLAGVGLQETQYF. The CDR3 nucleotides read TGTGCCAGCTCTCCTCTAGCGGGAGTAGGGTTACAAGAGACCCAGTACTTC. Together with reference TRBV18 and TRBJ2-5, the CDR3 gives the full variable domain: NAGVMQNPRHLVRRRGQEARLRCSPMKGHSHVYWYRQLPEEGLKFMVYLQKENIIDESGMPKERFSAEFPKEGPSILRIQQVVRGDSAAYFCASSPLAGVGLQETQYFGPGTRLLVL.

The chain recombines TRBV2 with TRBJ1-5; D is perhaps TRBD1 (5 bases). CDR1 is SNHLY and CDR2 is FYNNEI in the germline V gene. This CDR3 has 12 residues. V was shortened by 6 bases and J by 11 bases, with 14 bases between the two germline ends. The DNA for the CDR3 is TGTGCCAGCAGAGACAGCCGGGTGGCCCAGCATTTT. Translating gives CASRDSRVAQHF. Complete variable domain (other parts from reference TRBV2 and TRBJ1-5): EPEVTQTPSHQVTQMGQEVILRCVPISNHLYFYWYRQILGQKVEFLVSFYNNEISEKSEIFDDQFSVERPDGSNFTLKIRSTKLEDSAMYFCASRDSRVAQHFGDGTRLSIL.

The rearrangement links TRBV11-1 to TRBJ1-1; 8 bases align to TRBD1. This CDR3 has 16 amino acids. Germline V gene lookup returns CDR1 SGHAT and CDR2 FQDESV (reference sequence). With V trimmed by 5 bases and J by 5 bases, 13 bases remained unmatched. In DNA form, the CDR3 reads TGTGCCAGCAGCGAAACGACGACAGGGGCGGGTACTGAAGCTTTCTTT. It encodes CASSETTTGAGTEAFF.

The CDR3 reads CASSPSNEQFF. CDR3 DNA sequence: TGCGCCAGCAGTCCCTCCAATGAGCAGTTCTTC. This chain joins TRBV5-1 and TRBJ2-1, with D unclear. The V end lost 5 bases, the J end lost 6 bases, and 6 bases lay between the germline ends. Germline V gives CDR1 SGHRS, CDR2 YFSETQ. The CDR3 contains 11 residues.

V is TRBV19 and J is TRBJ1-2; tentatively, D is TRBD1 (5 bases). The CDR3 is 14 amino acids. The V gene lost 9 bases and the J gene lost 2 bases, with 16 bases spanning the gap. Germline CDR1 and CDR2: LNHDA and SQIVND (reference sequence). This chain's CDR3 is CASLQPQANYGYTF. The DNA for the CDR3 is TGTGCCAGCCTCCAGCCACAGGCGAACTATGGCTACACCTTC. The whole variable domain, remainder taken from reference TRBV19 and TRBJ1-2, is DGGITQSPKYLFRKEGQNVTLSCEQNLNHDAMYWYRQDPGQGLRLIYYSQIVNDFQKGDIAEGYSVSREKKESFPLTVTSAQKNPTAFYLCASLQPQANYGYTFGSGTRLTVV.

The chain links TRBV12-3 or TRBV12-4 to TRBJ1-1; no reliable D call. The CDR3 runs to 13 residues. V lost 2 bases to trimming and J lost 7 bases, with 11 bases between them. The CDR3 nucleotides read TGTGCCAGCAGTTTAAGGGAGTTTCGTGAAGCTTTCTTT. Translated: CASSLREFREAFF.

This chain links TRBV7-2 with TRBJ1-5; D gene uncertain. Trimming took off 5 bases at V and 3 bases at J, with 14 bases between the two ends. Germline V gene sequence: CDR1 SGHTA, CDR2 FQGNSA. The CDR3 totals 15 residues. Here the CDR3 reads CASSQNGGNNQPQHF. Here the CDR3 DNA reads TGTGCCAGCAGCCAAAACGGAGGAAACAATCAGCCCCAGCATTTT.